Each of the 4 T cell receptor beta chains below was sequenced from the same sample in a study of blood T cell repertoires in COVID-19. TCRdb's table, derived via immunoSEQ multiplex PCR, lists solely in-frame clones and lacks some. Counted here are about 160,000 clones, roughly 90% occurring once; the ten biggest clones make up less than 8.5%. Input material: PBMCs or T cells enriched from blood (not recorded which). The receptors were gathered from a woman aged 45-65 years who had recovered from COVID-19.

The chain couples TRBV7-3 to TRBJ2-2; 8 bases fit TRBD1. The CDR3 is made up of 17 amino acids. V trimming: 2 bases; J trimming: 5 bases; junction bases outside the gene matches: 10. The germline V gene encodes CDR1 SGHTA and CDR2 FQGTGA. The CDR3 sequence: CASSLQGARFTTGELFF. In DNA, the CDR3 is TGTGCCAGCAGCTTACAGGGGGCGAGATTTACGACCGGGGAGCTGTTTTTT.

This chain joins TRBV4-2 and TRBJ2-1, with 11 nucleotides matching TRBD2. Germline-derived CDR1 and CDR2 are LGHNA and YNFKEQ. This CDR3 has 16 amino acids. The junction had 7 bases not matched to a gene; V was cut back by 1 base and J by 8 bases. The CDR3, as DNA: TGTGCCAGCAGCCAAGCGACTAGCGGGGACGTCGATGAGCAGTTCTTC. Translation: CASSQATSGDVDEQFF.

This sequence joins TRBV6-2 or TRBV6-3 and TRBJ1-2; TRBD1 matches 9 bases. Germline CDR1 MNHEY, CDR2 SVGEGT. The CDR3 consists of 14 residues. V gave up 5 bases and J gave up 5 bases; unmatched junction bases: 6. DNA for the CDR3: TGTGCCAGCAGTCCCGAACAGGGGGCATATGGCTACACCTTC. Residues: CASSPEQGAYGYTF.

This rearrangement joins TRBV7-2 to TRBJ2-2, with 9 nucleotides matching TRBD2. V lost 3 bases, J lost 4 bases, and 3 bases stayed unmatched. There are 15 residues in the CDR3. CDR1 and CDR2 from the germline V gene are SGHTA and FQGNSA. The CDR3 DNA is TGTGCCAGCAGCTTGAAGCGGGGGGCCACCGGGGAGCTGTTTTTT. Protein: CASSLKRGATGELFF. The entire variable domain, with the rest obtained from reference TRBV7-2 and TRBJ2-2, is as follows: GAGVSQSPSNKVTEKGKDVELRCDPISGHTALYWYRQSLGQGLEFLIYFQGNSAPDKSGLPSDRFSAERTGGSVSTLTIQRTQQEDSAVYLCASSLKRGATGELFFGEGSRLTVL.